The clone carrying this T cell receptor (beta chain) is medium-sized. Its specificity is unknown. Those with alopecia areata gave lesional scalp punch biopsies and peripheral blood. Germline loops: CDR1 SGHTA, CDR2 FQGNSA. The V segment lost 5 bases and the J segment 2 bases; nucleotides outside the gene matches: 6. This CDR3 comprises 15 residues. Following extraction, RNA underwent reverse transcription to cDNA, which served as the sequencing template. Libraries were prepared by immunoSEQ multiplex PCR; TCRdb keeps only in-frame clonotypes and omits some of them. Seen here are more than 11,000 clones, approximately 50% observed once, and the top ten hold 11%. These data belong to a study of CD8+ T cells in alopecia areata. Study-wide background: It was 6 to 18 months of tofacitinib, and then there were 6 months off drug. Study observations and caveats: Lesional scalp, notably in alopecia totalis/universalis, had clonality above that of normal scalp. Possibly as an HLA-related effect, TCR sharing across patients appeared less clear than in mice. Scalp sample sequencing also detects resident alphabeta T cells of normal skin.

The receptor was isolated from a human donor with alopecia areata. The J gene is TRBJ2-7, the V gene TRBV7-2, with 10 bases lining up with TRBD1. This specimen consisted of skin, obtained at week 0. DNA for the CDR3: TGTGCCAGCAGCCTCGACAGGGGGCGACCCTACGAGCAGTACTTC. It translates to CASSLDRGRPYEQYF.